The present entry profiles one T cell receptor beta chain with its context. The specificity of this receptor is unknown. The record originates from a study of Tregs in tolerant kidney transplant recipients (dated by TCRdb to between 2018 and 2021). As for the study more broadly: The study used TCRbeta sequencing to identify donor-specific regulatory T cells before combined kidney and bone marrow transplantation, then tracked those cells after transplant. Broad study findings and their caveats: Donor-specific Treg expansion was found to exceed global Treg expansion in tolerant patients, suggesting antigen-driven rather than nonspecific expansion. Although technical replication error seemed to be minimal, the question of biological reproducibility was not addressed directly. Because only a small number of patients were included, the study had limitations, and the results will need to be validated in larger populations as well as under other immunosuppression protocols. Expanding Tregs with activated donor B cells appeared to identify the most biologically relevant and donor-specific TCRbeta repertoire. PCR primers changed over time for some patients, so nucleotide-level comparison across those patients' samples was not possible.

According to the study, the label for this sample's time point signals: 6 months after combined kidney and bone marrow transplant. Transplants used related donors with nonmyeloablative bone marrow transplantation; mixed chimerism was transient in the human trials. Thawed PBMCs were FACS-sorted into unstimulated Tregs (CD4+CD25+CD127-), CD4+ non-Tregs (CD4+CD25-), CD4 cells and CD8 cells. A few combined kidney and bone marrow transplant recipients from the ITN036ST trial were included as patients, and samples were available only from these trial subjects. Healthy control blood was processed to PBMCs with a Ficoll density gradient and then cryopreserved, whereas patient PBMCs were collected both before and after transplant. For TCRbeta CDR3 sequencing, genomic DNA was extracted from sorted cells using the QIAGEN DNeasy Blood and Tissue Kit. High-throughput TCRbeta CDR3 sequencing was carried out commercially through immunoSEQ, with PCR amplification with bias correction and internal controls included. Per the authors' processing: Unique productive TCRbeta sequences were defined by CDR3 nucleotide sequence when primers matched and otherwise by CDR3 amino acid sequence together with Vbeta and Jbeta genes. Sorting error was corrected by removing sequences shared between sorted populations at a frequency ratio of 2:1 or less, and the remaining shared sequences were assigned to the higher population. A sequence was defined as donor-reactive if the sequence was expanded at least 5-fold in CFSE-low cells compared with unstimulated cells and had a frequency of at least 0.01% in CFSE-low cells. Repertoire divergence was quantified by Jensen-Shannon divergence calculated from the top 100 TCRbeta sequences ranked by frequency. When a sample had multiple sequencing runs, each run was corrected for sorting error separately and the runs were then pooled. TCRdb retrieved this table from immuneACCESS and kept in-frame rearrangements only. Not all clones are present; in checked studies, unresolved V genes account for under half, and no reason is known for the remainder. V and J calls and clone size come straight from that table; D and trimming were deduced from the DNA. This sample's records show about 23,000 clones. 3.5% to 4.5% of the sample belongs to the ten largest clones.

The sample consisted of CD4+ T cells from blood (PBMCs), taken 6 months after the transplant. This clonotype originated in a human patient who received a combined kidney and bone marrow transplant. Some T cells seen after a transplant may have their origin in the graft donor.

The CDR3 loop reads CASSIASGGAVSSYNEQFF. The CDR3 bases that were read are TGTGCCAGTAGTATAGCTAGCGGGGGGGCCGTCAGCTCCTACAATGAG. The sequence joins TRBV19 to TRBJ2-1; TRBD2 lines up with 12 middle nucleotides. The read ends 3 residues before the CDR3 terminus; that terminus is restored from the germline J gene. The CDR3 contains 19 residues, cysteine and phenylalanine counted. Shown are 48 bases from within the CDR3, in frame from base 1. CDR1 and CDR2 (LNHDA, SQIVND) derive from the germline V gene (reference sequence). Trimming takes 1 base off V and 0 bases off J; junction bases not matched to a gene: 7.